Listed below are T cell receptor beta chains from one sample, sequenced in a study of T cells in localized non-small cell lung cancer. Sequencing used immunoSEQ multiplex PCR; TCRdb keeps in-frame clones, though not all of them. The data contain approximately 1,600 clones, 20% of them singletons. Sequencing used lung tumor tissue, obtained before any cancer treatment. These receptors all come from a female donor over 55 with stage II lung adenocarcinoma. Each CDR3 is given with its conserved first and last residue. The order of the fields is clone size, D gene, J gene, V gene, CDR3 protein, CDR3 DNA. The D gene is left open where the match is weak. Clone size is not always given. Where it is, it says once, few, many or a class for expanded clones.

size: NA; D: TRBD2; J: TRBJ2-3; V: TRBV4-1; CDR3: CASSQGGQAGSDTQYF; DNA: TGCGCCAGCAGCCAAGGCGGCCAAGCGGGATCAGATACGCAGTATTTT
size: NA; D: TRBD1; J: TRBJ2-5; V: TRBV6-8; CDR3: CASSYLGDRGRETQYF; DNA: TGTGCCAGCAGTTACTTGGGGGACAGGGGGCGCGAGACCCAGTACTTC
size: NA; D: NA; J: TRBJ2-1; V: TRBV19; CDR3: CASSTRYTQGNEQFF; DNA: TGTGCCAGTAGTACTCGTTATACGCAGGGGAATGAGCAGTTCTTC
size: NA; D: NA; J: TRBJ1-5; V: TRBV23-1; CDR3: CASSRSSRNQPQHF; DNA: TGCGCCAGCAGTCGGTCGTCAAGGAATCAGCCCCAGCATTTT
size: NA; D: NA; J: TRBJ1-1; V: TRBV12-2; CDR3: CASRLGTGPPEAFF; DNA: TGTGCAAGTCGCTTAGGGACAGGGCCCCCTGAAGCTTTCTTT
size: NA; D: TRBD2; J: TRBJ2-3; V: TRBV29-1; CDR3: CSVVIAGGADTQYF; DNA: TGCAGCGTAGTGATAGCGGGAGGGGCAGATACGCAGTATTTT
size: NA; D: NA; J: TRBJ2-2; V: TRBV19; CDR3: CASLPRLTGSRTGELFF; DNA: TGTGCCAGTCTCCCTAGACTTACAGGGAGTCGCACCGGGGAGCTGTTTTTT
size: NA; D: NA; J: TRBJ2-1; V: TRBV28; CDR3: CASSSGTVNEQFF; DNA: TGTGCCAGCAGTAGCGGGACAGTCAATGAGCAGTTCTTC
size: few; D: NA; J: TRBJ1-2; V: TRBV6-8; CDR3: CASSYEGVYYTF; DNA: TGTGCCAGCAGTTACGAGGGGGTCTACTACACCTTC
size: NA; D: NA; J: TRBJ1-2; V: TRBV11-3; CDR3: CASSLHGQLFGYTF; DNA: TGTGCCAGCAGCTTACACGGACAGCTCTTTGGCTACACCTTC
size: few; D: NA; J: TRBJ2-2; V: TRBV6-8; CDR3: CASPSDVTGELFF; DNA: TGTGCCAGCCCCTCGGATGTTACCGGGGAGCTGTTTTTT
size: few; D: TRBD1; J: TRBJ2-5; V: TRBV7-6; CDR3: CASSNRDSDLETQYF; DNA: TGTGCTAGCAGCAATAGGGACAGCGATCTAGAGACCCAGTACTTC
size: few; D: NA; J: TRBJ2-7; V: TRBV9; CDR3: CASSVGDGRNEQYF; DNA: TGTGCCAGCAGCGTAGGGGACGGTAGAAACGAGCAGTACTTC
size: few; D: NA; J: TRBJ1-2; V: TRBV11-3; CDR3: CASSLDRRINYGYTF; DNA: TGTGCCAGCAGCTTAGATAGACGGATAAACTATGGCTACACCTTC
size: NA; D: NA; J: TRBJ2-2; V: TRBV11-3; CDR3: CASSKGQVNTGELFF; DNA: TGTGCCAGCAGCAAGGGACAAGTGAACACCGGGGAGCTGTTTTTT
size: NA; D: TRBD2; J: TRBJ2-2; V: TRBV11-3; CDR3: CASSGGLGGGELFF; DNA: TGTGCCAGCAGCGGGGGACTAGGTGGCGGGGAGCTGTTTTTT
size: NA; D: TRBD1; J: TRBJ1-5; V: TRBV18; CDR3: CASSLKGQGNSNQPQHF; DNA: TGTGCCAGCTCACTTAAAGGACAGGGCAATAGCAATCAGCCCCAGCATTTT
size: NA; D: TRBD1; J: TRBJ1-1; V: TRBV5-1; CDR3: CASSQSGGLPEAFF; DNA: TGCGCCAGCAGCCAATCAGGGGGCTTACCTGAAGCTTTCTTT
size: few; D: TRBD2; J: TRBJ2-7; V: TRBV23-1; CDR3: CASSSESSGSKDEQYF; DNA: TGCGCCAGCAGCTCGGAGTCCAGCGGGAGTAAGGACGAGCAGTACTTC
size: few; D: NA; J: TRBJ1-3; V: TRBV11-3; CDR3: CASSLAGSGNTIYF; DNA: TGTGCCAGCAGCTTGGCCGGCTCTGGAAACACCATATATTTT
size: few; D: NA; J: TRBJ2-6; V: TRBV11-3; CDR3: CASSLGGGSGANVLTF; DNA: TGTGCCAGCAGCTTAGGAGGGGGCTCTGGGGCCAACGTCCTGACTTTC
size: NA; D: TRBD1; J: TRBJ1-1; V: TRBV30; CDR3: CAYFETGRTEAFF; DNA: TGTGCCTACTTTGAGACAGGGAGGACTGAAGCTTTCTTT
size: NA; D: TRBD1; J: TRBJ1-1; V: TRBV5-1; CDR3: CASSLVQGARPGEAFF; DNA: TGCGCCAGCAGCTTGGTGCAGGGGGCCCGACCGGGAGAAGCTTTCTTT
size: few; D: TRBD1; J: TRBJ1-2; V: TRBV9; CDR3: CASSTPGQGDGYTF; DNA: TGTGCCAGCAGTACTCCGGGACAGGGGGATGGCTACACCTTC
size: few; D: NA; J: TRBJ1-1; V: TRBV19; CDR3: CASRLFEQNTEAFF; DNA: TGTGCCAGTAGGTTGTTTGAACAGAACACTGAAGCTTTCTTT
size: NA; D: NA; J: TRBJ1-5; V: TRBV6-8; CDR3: CASSVILNQPQHF; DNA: TGTGCCAGCAGTGTAATCCTCAATCAGCCCCAGCATTTT
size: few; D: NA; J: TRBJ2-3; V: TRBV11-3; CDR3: CASSLGGRTDTQYF; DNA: TGTGCCAGCAGCTTAGGAGGGCGCACAGATACGCAGTATTTT
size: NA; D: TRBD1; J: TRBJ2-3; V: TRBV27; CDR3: CASSEQGTDTQYF; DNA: TGTGCCAGCAGTGAACAGGGGACAGATACGCAGTATTTT
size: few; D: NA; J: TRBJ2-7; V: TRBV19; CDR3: CASSITSSIYEQYF; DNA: TGTGCCAGTAGTATAACGAGTTCCATCTACGAGCAGTACTTC
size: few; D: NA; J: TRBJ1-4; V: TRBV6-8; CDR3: CASSYFGGNEKLFF; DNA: TGTGCCAGCAGTTACTTCGGGGGTAATGAAAAACTGTTTTTT
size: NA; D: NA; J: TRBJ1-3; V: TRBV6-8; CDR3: CASRGVDGLGNTIYF; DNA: TGTGCCAGCAGGGGCGTGGACGGTCTCGGAAACACCATATATTTT
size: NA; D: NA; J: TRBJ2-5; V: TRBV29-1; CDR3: CSVRGGGETQYF; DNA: TGCAGCGTGAGGGGGGGAGGAGAGACCCAGTACTTC
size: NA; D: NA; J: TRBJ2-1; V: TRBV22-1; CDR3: CASSPTLAGGYNEQFF; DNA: TGTGCCAGCAGTCCGACGCTAGCGGGGGGTTACAATGAGCAGTTCTTC
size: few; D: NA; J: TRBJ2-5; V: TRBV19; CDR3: CASRTDLGTQYF; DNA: TGTGCCAGTCGGACAGATCTAGGGACCCAGTACTTC
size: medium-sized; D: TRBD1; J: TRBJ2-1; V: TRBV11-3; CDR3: CASSAPGTGYTSSYNEQFF; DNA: TGTGCCAGCAGCGCCCCCGGGACAGGATATACGAGCTCCTACAATGAGCAGTTCTTC
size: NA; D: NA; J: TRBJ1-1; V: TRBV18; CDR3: CASSPFESRTTEAFF; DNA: TGTGCCAGCTCACCATTCGAAAGTAGGACCACTGAAGCTTTCTTT
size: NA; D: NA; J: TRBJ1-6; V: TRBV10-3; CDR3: CASRDSSYNSPLHF; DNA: TGTGCCAGCCGGGATAGCTCCTATAATTCACCCCTCCACTTT